Following are 2 T cell receptor beta chains from one sample sequenced in a study of T cell repertoires in cytomegalovirus infection. Antigens of these TCRs are unknown. Via MiXCR, TCRdb re-called the reads, giving one row per CDR3 protein. The sample has a few hundred thousand distinct CDR3 sequences, roughly 34% seen once. This specimen consisted of cultured PBMCs, obtained from culture after CMV antigen stimulation. These receptors were obtained from a human donor in good health (CMV status not recorded). Some clones in this sample may be carry-over from other donors' samples.

The rearrangement links TRBV7-8 to TRBJ2-7; the D is unclear. V was cut by 5 bases and J by 7 bases, with 12 bases left in between. CDR1 and CDR2 from the germline V gene are SGHVS and FQNEAQ. This CDR3 region has 12 residues. As DNA, the CDR3 is TGTGCCAGCAGCCTGACTCTTTTGGAGCAGTACTTC. Translated, it gives CASSLTLLEQYF.

The CDR3 region is CASKEPGVQETQYF. The DNA for the CDR3 is TGCGCCAGCAAAGAACCAGGGGTTCAGGAGACCCAGTACTTC. The chain uses TRBV5-1 and TRBJ2-5; D is perhaps TRBD1 (6 bases). Per germline, CDR1 SGHRS and CDR2 YFSETQ. Trimming took 6 bases from V and 5 from J, leaving 17 bases between them. This CDR3 comprises 14 residues.